The rows below give T cell receptor beta chains drawn from one sample of a study of blood T cells in healthy people across ages. One entry per CDR3 protein results from TCRdb running MiXCR on the 5' RACE reads. This sample yields 2 million or so distinct CDR3 sequences, of which about 50% are seen a single time; about 2.1% belongs to the top ten. Sequences were obtained from blood. Receptors originate from a woman aged 40 to 50 in good health. Each CDR3 is given with its conserved first and last residue. The D gene is left open where the match is weak. Clone size, where shown, is once, few, many, or a class for clones that have expanded.

few,TRBV12-3/TRBV12-4,TRBD1,TRBJ2-5,TGTGCCAGCAGCTGGGACAGGGTACAAGAGACCCAGTACTTC,CASSWDRVQETQYF
NA,TRBV6-2/TRBV6-3,NA,TRBJ1-2,TGTGCCAGCAGTTATCAGGATTTCTATGGCTACACCTTC,CASSYQDFYGYTF
few,TRBV20-1,NA,TRBJ2-7,TGCAGTGCTAGGACCCCCCGGGACACCTCCTACGAGCAGTACTTC,CSARTPRDTSYEQYF
once,TRBV7-9,TRBD1,TRBJ1-6,TGTGCCAGCAGCTCCGAAACAGGGGGCAGGTCACCCCCCCACTTT,CASSSETGGRSPPHF
few,TRBV7-2,NA,TRBJ2-1,TGTGCCAGCAGCTTCCGCTGGGGCAATGAGCAGTTCTTC,CASSFRWGNEQFF
NA,TRBV4-3,NA,TRBJ1-1,TGCGCCAGCAGCCAAGACGTTACAGCGAACACTGAAGCTTTCTTT,CASSQDVTANTEAFF
NA,TRBV28,NA,TRBJ2-1,TGTGCCAGCAGTTTGGGGGGATCCGAACGTCCCCATGAGCAGTTCTTC,CASSLGGSERPHEQFF
few,TRBV5-1,TRBD1,TRBJ2-1,TGCGCCAGCAGCTTGGGGGACAGGGATAACAATGAGCAGTTCTTC,CASSLGDRDNNEQFF
many,TRBV7-9,TRBD2,TRBJ2-5,TGTGCCAGCAGCCTTCGGACTAGCGGGGTTCAAGAGACCCAGTACTTC,CASSLRTSGVQETQYF
few,TRBV20-1,NA,TRBJ1-2,TGCAGTGCCAATCCCCAGTCGAGCTATGGCTACACCTTC,CSANPQSSYGYTF
few,TRBV2,NA,TRBJ2-1,TGTGCCAGCAGTCCGGTAACTAGGGACAATGAGCAGTTCTTC,CASSPVTRDNEQFF
few,TRBV5-1,TRBD1,TRBJ2-5,TGCGCCAGCAGGCACGGGACAGGTTTAGAGACCCAGTACTTC,CASRHGTGLETQYF
few,TRBV6-2/TRBV6-3,TRBD1,TRBJ1-2,TGTGCCAGCAGCGGACAGGGCGGACTTAACTATGGCTACACCTTC,CASSGQGGLNYGYTF